This is a list of T cell receptor beta chains from one sample in a study of T cell changes during pregnancy in multiple sclerosis. Method: immunoSEQ multiplex PCR; TCRdb's copy keeps in-frame clones and lacks some. The data hold under 65,000 clones, with roughly 90% observed a single time. This sample comprised CD4+ T cells from peripheral blood mononuclear cells, obtained after pregnancy. The receptor source for this set is a female donor with multiple sclerosis, enrolled in a pregnancy study. The CDR3 runs from the conserved cysteine through the conserved F or W. Each record gives: V gene, J gene, CDR3 protein.

v_gene: TRBV18
j_gene: TRBJ2-1
CDR3aa: CASSLTSGVFNEQFF

v_gene: TRBV19
j_gene: TRBJ2-7
CDR3aa: CASSIQGARGNEQYF

v_gene: TRBV18
j_gene: TRBJ2-7
CDR3aa: CASSSGIGTGSSYEQYF

v_gene: TRBV18
j_gene: TRBJ2-2
CDR3aa: CASSRQGQGARNTGELFF

v_gene: TRBV9
j_gene: TRBJ1-3
CDR3aa: CASSPPGTGNTIYF

v_gene: TRBV6-4
j_gene: TRBJ2-1
CDR3aa: CASSDNPLWRGGYNEQFF

v_gene: TRBV19
j_gene: TRBJ1-2
CDR3aa: CASKVGQGYTF

v_gene: TRBV6-1
j_gene: TRBJ2-7
CDR3aa: CAGDPGGLPYEQYF

v_gene: TRBV6-1
j_gene: TRBJ2-7
CDR3aa: CASSKTVSYEQYF

v_gene: TRBV19
j_gene: TRBJ1-6
CDR3aa: CATQGQGNSPLHF

v_gene: TRBV27
j_gene: TRBJ2-5
CDR3aa: CASSFFFPRFQETQYF

v_gene: TRBV5-4
j_gene: TRBJ1-2
CDR3aa: CASRVTANYGYTF

v_gene: TRBV7-2
j_gene: TRBJ2-7
CDR3aa: CASSLGSAGVEQYF

v_gene: TRBV6-5
j_gene: TRBJ1-5
CDR3aa: CASSRVRAADQPQHF

v_gene: TRBV14
j_gene: TRBJ1-4
CDR3aa: CASSQLRDSNEKLFF

v_gene: TRBV2
j_gene: TRBJ1-1
CDR3aa: CASSDQRFGREGFEAFF

v_gene: TRBV27
j_gene: TRBJ1-4
CDR3aa: CASSLSARDSEKLFF

v_gene: TRBV27
j_gene: TRBJ2-3
CDR3aa: CASMPFGAQGITDTQYF

v_gene: TRBV9
j_gene: TRBJ2-7
CDR3aa: CASSVDERGYEQYF

v_gene: TRBV4-3
j_gene: TRBJ1-2
CDR3aa: CASSQDMDRSYTF

v_gene: TRBV5-1
j_gene: TRBJ2-7
CDR3aa: CASSLDEGAEQYF

v_gene: TRBV30
j_gene: TRBJ1-3
CDR3aa: CAWSVPGGSSGNTIYF

v_gene: TRBV11-1
j_gene: TRBJ1-1
CDR3aa: CASSHTGTTEAFF

v_gene: TRBV11-2
j_gene: TRBJ1-2
CDR3aa: CASSSQRGGYTF

v_gene: TRBV6-4
j_gene: TRBJ2-1
CDR3aa: CASSFDSSYNEQFF

v_gene: TRBV5-4
j_gene: TRBJ2-1
CDR3aa: CASSSRTSGGYNEQFF

v_gene: TRBV5-4
j_gene: TRBJ1-2
CDR3aa: CASSSTGQGPNGYTF

v_gene: TRBV5-6
j_gene: TRBJ2-5
CDR3aa: CASKYVGPQETQYF

v_gene: TRBV29-1
j_gene: TRBJ2-2
CDR3aa: CSVVSAGSTGELFF

v_gene: TRBV7-9
j_gene: TRBJ1-1
CDR3aa: CASSPRDNMNTEAFF

v_gene: TRBV7-3
j_gene: TRBJ2-2
CDR3aa: CASSPLGPTIGRTGELFF

v_gene: TRBV18
j_gene: TRBJ1-5
CDR3aa: CASSPFGTGNNQPQHF

v_gene: TRBV9
j_gene: TRBJ2-7
CDR3aa: CASSVDTQVPYEQYF

v_gene: TRBV7-9
j_gene: TRBJ2-7
CDR3aa: CASSLGGGDHEQYF

v_gene: TRBV5-6
j_gene: TRBJ2-5
CDR3aa: CASSWGRGTETQYF

v_gene: TRBV18
j_gene: TRBJ1-2
CDR3aa: CASSPRVDRVYGYTF

v_gene: TRBV7-3
j_gene: TRBJ1-4
CDR3aa: CASSGQGREKLFF

v_gene: TRBV9
j_gene: TRBJ1-2
CDR3aa: CASSVDSGTAYGYTF

v_gene: TRBV30
j_gene: TRBJ1-6
CDR3aa: CACPRGLGMDSPLHF

v_gene: TRBV5-6
j_gene: TRBJ2-7
CDR3aa: CASSPARGLGEQYF

v_gene: TRBV12-5
j_gene: TRBJ1-1
CDR3aa: CASDIPDREDTEAFF

v_gene: TRBV5-5
j_gene: TRBJ2-5
CDR3aa: CASSPWRQAGETQYF

v_gene: TRBV15
j_gene: TRBJ1-4
CDR3aa: CATSRGQLATNEKLFF

v_gene: TRBV7-3
j_gene: TRBJ1-2
CDR3aa: CASSQGQDYGYTF

v_gene: TRBV19
j_gene: TRBJ2-3
CDR3aa: CASSIDQLRGADTQYF

v_gene: TRBV5-6
j_gene: TRBJ2-3
CDR3aa: CASSKNRFTDTQYF

v_gene: TRBV5-4
j_gene: TRBJ2-7
CDR3aa: CASSLSITSGSYEQYF

v_gene: TRBV6-1
j_gene: TRBJ1-5
CDR3aa: CASSESRTAGQPQHF